This T cell receptor beta chain was sequenced in a study of monozygotic twins with inflammatory bowel disease. Total RNA isolation used whole blood (no T cell sorting was performed). This CDR3 has 13 residues. The germline V gene encodes CDR1 DFQATT and CDR2 SNEGSKA (reference sequence). TCRdb reworked the 5' RACE reads into one entry per CDR3 protein, no DNA. The specimen's table records 200,000 to 250,000 distinct CDR3 sequences. This receptor was taken from a human donor with ulcerative colitis or Crohn's disease, or a healthy co-twin of an affected twin (not recorded which). The J gene is TRBJ1-2, the V gene TRBV20-1; checking the TCRdb D call of TRBD1 is not possible without DNA. The sequencing input was blood. CDR3 residues: CSARQSTNYGYTF.